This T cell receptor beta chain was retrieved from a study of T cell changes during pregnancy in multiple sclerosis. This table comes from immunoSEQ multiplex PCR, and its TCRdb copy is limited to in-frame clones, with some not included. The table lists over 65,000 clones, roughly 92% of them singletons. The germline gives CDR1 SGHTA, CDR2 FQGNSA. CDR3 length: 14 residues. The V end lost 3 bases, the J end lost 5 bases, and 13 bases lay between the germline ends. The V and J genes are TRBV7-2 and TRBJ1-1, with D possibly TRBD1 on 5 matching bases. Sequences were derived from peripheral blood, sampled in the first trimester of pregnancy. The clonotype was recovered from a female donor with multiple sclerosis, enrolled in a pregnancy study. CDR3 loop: CASSFNRGRTEAFF. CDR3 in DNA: TGTGCCAGCAGCTTCAATAGGGGTAGGACTGAAGCTTTCTTT.